Below, 21 T cell receptor beta chains from the same sample are listed, as sequenced in a study of identical twins. TCRdb processed the 5' RACE reads anew with MiXCR; each CDR3 protein has one entry. This table holds roughly 350,000 distinct CDR3 sequences, 9% found once. Material for sequencing was naive T cells sorted from blood. Receptor source: a woman aged 50 to 60 in good health.

V is TRBV12-3 or TRBV12-4 and J is TRBJ1-1; D is unresolved. V dropped 2 bases and J dropped 0 bases, with 7 bases sitting between them. The CDR3 is made up of 14 amino acids. The CDR3 DNA reads TGTGCCAGCAGTTTAACCCTTCTGAACACTGAAGCTTTCTTT. It specifies CASSLTLLNTEAFF.

Note on this clonotype: This clone may be a read error of a much larger clone one base away. The chain recombines TRBV20-1 with TRBJ2-2; 12 bases agree with TRBD2. Germline CDR1 and CDR2: DFQATT and SNEGSKA (reference sequence). This CDR3 is built from 18 residues. CDR3 nucleotide sequence: TGCAGTTCTAGACCCCGGACTAGCGGGGCTAGGGGCACCGGGGAGCTGTTTTTT. This sequence encodes CSSRPRTSGARGTGELFF.

This clonotype was counted between two and nine times. Written as DNA, the CDR3 is TGTGCCAGCAGCGCCCGAGAAGGGGAGCTGTTTTTT. Protein sequence: CASSAREGELFF. The V and J genes are TRBV9 and TRBJ2-2; unclear D gene. Per germline, CDR1 SGDLS and CDR2 YYNGEE. V lost 3 bases to trimming and J lost 8 bases, with 8 bases between them. The CDR3 is 12 amino acids.

This clonotype has at least ten counts. The V call is TRBV5-6, the J call TRBJ2-5, with D possibly TRBD1 on 5 matching bases. The CDR3 loop spans 14 amino acids. Per the germline V gene, CDR1 is SGHDT and CDR2 is YYEEEE. The V end lost 4 bases, the J end lost 1 base, and 11 bases lay between the germline ends. As DNA, the CDR3 is TGTGCCAGCAGCATAGACAGCAGCCAAGAGACCCAGTACTTC. It encodes CASSIDSSQETQYF. The variable domain in full, with the rest retrieved from reference TRBV5-6 and TRBJ2-5, is DAGVTQSPTHLIKTRGQQVTLRCSPKSGHDTVSWYQQALGQGPQFIFQYYEEEERQRGNFPDRFSGHQFPNYSSELNVNALLLGDSALYLCASSIDSSQETQYFGPGTRLLVL.

This clonotype was observed many times. The genes are TRBV6-2 or TRBV6-3 and TRBJ2-1; 9 nucleotides align to TRBD2. Unmatched junction bases numbered 11, after V lost 4 bases and J lost 7 bases. The CDR3 has 16 residues. Germline V gene sequence: CDR1 MNHEY, CDR2 SVGEGT. The CDR3 DNA is TGTGCCAGCAGTTTCCCTGCGGGGCTAGCGGGGAATGAGCAGTTCTTC. It encodes CASSFPAGLAGNEQFF.

J is TRBJ2-1 and V is TRBV18; 9 positions match TRBD1. The germline gives CDR1 KGHSH, CDR2 LQKENI. The CDR3 extends over 17 amino acids. The ends lost 2 bases at V and 7 bases at J; junction bases unmatched: 12. CDR3 in amino acids: CASSPGPRDRVINEQFF. CDR3 bases: TGTGCCAGCTCACCAGGGCCTCGGGACAGGGTCATTAATGAGCAGTTCTTC.

This clonotype was recorded a few times. V gene TRBV20-1 combines with J gene TRBJ2-2; D ambiguous. Germline V gene lookup returns CDR1 DFQATT and CDR2 SNEGSKA (reference sequence). V was shortened by 0 bases and J by 0 bases, with 8 bases between the two germline ends. The length of the CDR3 is 15 residues. The CDR3 sequence is CSARDQVANTGELFF. The CDR3 DNA is TGCAGTGCTAGAGATCAAGTCGCGAACACCGGGGAGCTGTTTTTT.

Only a few counts were recorded for this clonotype. This chain links TRBV2 with TRBJ2-4; 12 nucleotides line up with TRBD1. J gave up 9 bases and V 5 bases, and 8 bases lay outside the gene matches. The CDR3 is 15 amino acids. Germline V gene lookup returns CDR1 SNHLY and CDR2 FYNNEI. CDR3 residues: CASSTGTGGYSIQYF. In nucleotides, the CDR3 is TGTGCCAGCAGTACCGGGACAGGGGGCTACAGCATTCAGTACTTC.

This clonotype was counted ten times or more. The V and J genes are TRBV6-1 and TRBJ2-1; 13 bases are shared with TRBD2. V shed 9 bases and J 7 bases; nucleotides not matched to a gene: 6. Germline V gives CDR1 MNHNS, CDR2 SASEGT. This CDR3 region has 14 residues. CDR3 protein: CASGLLAGGNEQFF. In nucleotides, the CDR3 is TGTGCCAGTGGGTTACTAGCGGGGGGGAATGAGCAGTTCTTC.

This chain uses TRBV27 with TRBJ2-7; TRBD1 agrees at 10 bases. This CDR3 has 14 amino acids. Germline V CDR1 and CDR2: MNHEY, SMNVEV (reference sequence). J gave up 6 bases and V 5 bases, and 7 bases lay outside the gene matches. CDR3 DNA: TGTGCCAGCAGTGCGACAGGGGGCATAGGCGAGCAGTACTTC. Protein product: CASSATGGIGEQYF.

This clonotype turned up a few times. This rearrangement joins TRBV7-9 to TRBJ2-3; D is unresolved. Trimming pared 1 base from V and 9 bases from J, leaving 11 bases between. The CDR3 is made up of 13 amino acids. CDR1 and CDR2 (germline): SEHNR, FQNEAQ (reference sequence). DNA for the CDR3: TGTGCCAGCAGCTTAGGCCAGCGAGGCACGCAGTATTTT. Translated, it gives CASSLGQRGTQYF.

This sequence joins TRBV12-3 or TRBV12-4 and TRBJ2-1; TRBD2 matches 10 bases. V lost 5 bases, J lost 7 bases, and 11 bases stayed unmatched. The CDR3 runs to 16 residues. DNA of the CDR3: TGTGCCAGCAGTCCGCCGGGACTAGCGAGCCTGAATGAGCAGTTCTTC. Translation gives CASSPPGLASLNEQFF.

There are a few counts of this clonotype. V and J are TRBV12-3 or TRBV12-4 and TRBJ2-2; 10 nucleotides agree with TRBD2. The ends lost 6 bases at V and 0 bases at J; junction bases unmatched: 1. The CDR3 runs to 15 residues. The CDR3 region has the DNA TGTGCCAGCAGGGGGACTAGCGCGAACACCGGGGAGCTGTTTTTT. Translating gives CASRGTSANTGELFF.

A few counts support this clonotype. The gene calls are TRBV29-1 and TRBJ2-2; TRBD2 might be the D (5 bases). The V gene lost 8 bases and the J gene lost 2 bases, with 12 bases spanning the gap. The CDR3 is 13 residues long. The germline V gene encodes CDR1 SQVTM and CDR2 ANQGSEA. CDR3 coding DNA: TGCAGCTACTCGGGGTTTAACACCGGGGAGCTGTTTTTT. It encodes CSYSGFNTGELFF.

This clonotype was counted a few times. The chain combines TRBV2 with TRBJ2-3; 10 bases fit TRBD1. CDR3 length: 13 residues. V shed 6 bases, J shed 4 bases, and the junction held 1 base outside the gene matches. The germline V gene has CDR1 SNHLY and CDR2 FYNNEI. CDR3 DNA sequence: TGTGCCAGCAGGGACAGGGGGGCAGATACGCAGTATTTT. It encodes CASRDRGADTQYF.

As concerns this clonotype: Being one base from a much bigger clone, this may be a read error. The chain has TRBV6-5 and TRBJ2-5, with 11 bases aligning to TRBD1. Germline assignment: CDR1 MNHEY and CDR2 SVGAGI. CDR3 length equals 15 residues. Here the CDR3 DNA reads TGTCCCAGCAGTTTAGGGACAGGGGGGTTGGAGACCCAGTACTTC. Amino acid sequence: CPSSLGTGGLETQYF.

The gene calls are TRBV12-3 or TRBV12-4 and TRBJ1-1, with 8 bases lining up with TRBD1. The CDR3 spans 13 residues. V dropped 8 bases and J dropped 11; count of bases not matched to a gene: 13. CDR3 amino acids: CASEAQGASRAFF. CDR3 sequence (DNA): TGTGCCAGCGAAGCGCAGGGGGCGAGTAGGGCTTTCTTT.

This rearrangement joins TRBV11-3 to TRBJ2-2, with D tentatively TRBD1 or TRBD2 (6 bases each). Germline loops: CDR1 SGHNT, CDR2 YENEEA. The CDR3 spans 15 residues. V lost 3 bases to trimming and J lost 5 bases, with 13 bases between them. CDR3 DNA sequence: TGTGCCAGCAGCTTCGGGGGCGCGTCGACCGGGGAGCTGTTTTTT. This codes for CASSFGGASTGELFF.

The chain recombines TRBV6-6 with TRBJ2-3; weak D call: TRBD1 (5 bases). This CDR3 is 14 amino acids long. Germline CDR1 MNHNY, CDR2 SVGAGI (reference sequence). The V end was cut by 4 bases, the J end by 2 bases, with 10 bases between. The CDR3 DNA reads TGTGCCAGCAGTTGGGGCCGGTACACAGATACGCAGTATTTT. Translating it yields CASSWGRYTDTQYF.

This clonotype was recorded a few times. CDR3 residues: CASSPLYTDTQYF. The CDR3 DNA sequence: TGTGCCAGCAGTCCCCTATACACAGATACGCAGTATTTT. V is TRBV12-3 or TRBV12-4 and J is TRBJ2-3; D ambiguous. CDR3 length: 13 residues. V lost 5 bases to trimming and J lost 2 bases, with 8 bases between them.

This clonotype was seen a few times. V usage is TRBV29-1 and J usage is TRBJ2-1; no definite D call. Germline V lookup: CDR1 SQVTM, CDR2 ANQGSEA. The V gene lost 4 bases and the J gene lost 0 bases, with 7 bases spanning the gap. The CDR3 runs 13 residues. The CDR3 region has the DNA TGCAGCGTTGCGGTCGACTCCTACAATGAGCAGTTCTTC. As protein: CSVAVDSYNEQFF.